The rows below give T cell receptor beta chains drawn from one sample of a study of Graves' ophthalmopathy and Graves' hyperthyroidism. MiXCR was run by TCRdb on the multiplex PCR reads, yielding one entry per CDR3 protein. Here the sample spans around 1.1 million distinct CDR3 sequences, about 36% being singletons. The sequencing input was peripheral blood or thyroid tissue (not recorded which). These receptors all stem from an adult man with Graves' hyperthyroidism. CDR3s include the opening cysteine and the closing phenylalanine or tryptophan. The D gene is left open where the match is weak. Not all rows give a size; the values are once, few, many and, for expanded clones, a class.

v_call	clone_size	d_call	j_call	cdr3_nt	cdr3_aa
TRBV12-3/TRBV12-4	-	-	TRBJ2-7	TGTGCCAGCACCCCGGACGGTTACTGCGAGCAGTACTTC	CASTPDGYCEQYF
TRBV11-2	once	-	TRBJ1-2	TGTGCCAGCAGCTTATCGTCACTACTGAACTATGGCTACACCTTC	CASSLSSLLNYGYTF
TRBV7-2	many	-	TRBJ2-3	TGTGCCAGCAGCTTAGGTCAAGCTTTCCCAGATACGCAGTATTTT	CASSLGQAFPDTQYF
TRBV5-5	-	-	TRBJ1-5	TGTGCCAGCAGCTTGCGGGGAAATGGCAATCAGCCCCAGCATTTT	CASSLRGNGNQPQHF
TRBV9	-	TRBD1	TRBJ1-4	TGTGCCAGCAGCCCACACGGGACAGGGGCAAAGGAAAAACTGTTTTTT	CASSPHGTGAKEKLFF
TRBV7-9	-	-	TRBJ1-5	TGTGCCAGCAGCCCGGCGTTTTGGGGGAGCAATCAGCCCCAGCATTTT	CASSPAFWGSNQPQHF
TRBV10-3	many	-	TRBJ1-2	TGTGCCATCTCTGGCAGCCTTGGCTACACCTTC	CAISGSLGYTF
TRBV10-3	few	TRBD2	TRBJ2-3	TGTGCCATCAGTGAGTTCGGCGGGAGTGTCGCAGATACGCAGTATTTT	CAISEFGGSVADTQYF
TRBV7-8	-	-	TRBJ1-2	-	CASSLRGFGYTFGSGFGYTF
TRBV29-1	-	TRBD1	TRBJ1-2	TGCAGCGTTCGCCCTGGACAGGGGGGCTATGGCTACACCTTC	CSVRPGQGGYGYTF
TRBV2	many	-	TRBJ2-7	TGTGCCAGCAGTGAGTCCGGCAGGGGCTATTACGAGCAGTACTTC	CASSESGRGYYEQYF
TRBV20-1	few	TRBD2	TRBJ2-7	TGCAGTGCTAGAGATACAGGGAGTACCCTCTGGACTAGCGGGAGGGCCTACGAGCAGTACTTC	CSARDTGSTLWTSGRAYEQYF
TRBV2	-	-	TRBJ2-5	TGTGCCAGCAGTCCCCGGGGCCCCCAAGAGACCCAGTACTTC	CASSPRGPQETQYF
TRBV10-1	few	TRBD1	TRBJ2-2	TGCGCCAGCGCGCCCGGGACAGGGAACACCGGGGAGCTGTTTTTT	CASAPGTGNTGELFF
TRBV7-2	many	-	TRBJ2-5	TGTGCCAGCAGCTTAGATAGCGGCCGTGAGTACTTC	CASSLDSGREYF
TRBV25-1	-	TRBD2	TRBJ2-3	TGTGCCAGCAGCAAGACTAGCGGGGGTATGGATACGCAGTATTTT	CASSKTSGGMDTQYF
TRBV3-1	-	-	TRBJ2-7	TGTGCCAGCAGCCAAGATCAGGGTTTCGACGAGCAGTACTTC	CASSQDQGFDEQYF
TRBV7-9	-	TRBD1	TRBJ1-1	TGTGCCAGCAGCTTTGGACAGGGGATAGGTGGCACTGAAGCTTTCTTT	CASSFGQGIGGTEAFF
TRBV14	-	-	TRBJ1-1	TGTGCCAGCAGCCAAGGCTACCGGGACCGAGAGCCTAACACTGAAGCTTTCTTT	CASSQGYRDREPNTEAFF
TRBV7-2	-	TRBD2	TRBJ2-5	TGTGCCAGCAGCACCGTTGGCGGGGGAGAGACCCAGTACTTC	CASSTVGGGETQYF
TRBV3-1	-	-	TRBJ1-2	TGTGCCAGCAGTCCGACTAGCGGGAGCTATGCTGGCTACACCTTC	CASSPTSGSYAGYTF
TRBV9	many	-	TRBJ1-1	TGTGCCAGCAGCGTAGCCCCCCGGGCGGGTTTGGACACTGAAGCTTTCTTT	CASSVAPRAGLDTEAFF
TRBV15	-	-	TRBJ2-6	TGTGCCACCAGCAGAAGGAGTGGCGGGGCCAACGTCCTGACTTTC	CATSRRSGGANVLTF
TRBV9	few	-	TRBJ2-5	TGTGCCAGCAGCGTAGGTGCTAGCCTCCAAGAGACCCAGTACTTC	CASSVGASLQETQYF
TRBV5-1	few	TRBD1	TRBJ2-7	TGCGCCAGCGGACCGGGACAGGGGGCCGAGCAGTACTTC	CASGPGQGAEQYF
TRBV7-2	-	TRBD1	TRBJ1-1	TGTGCCAGCAGCACCGGACAGGTGGGCAGGGCTTTCTTT	CASSTGQVGRAFF
TRBV7-3	once	-	TRBJ2-5	TGTGCCAGCAGCTTAATCCCAGGGACCGGGGGGACCCAGTACTTC	CASSLIPGTGGTQYF
TRBV7-9	-	TRBD2	TRBJ2-7	TGTGCCAGCAGCCCCCAGGGACTAGCGGGAGACGAGCAGTACTTC	CASSPQGLAGDEQYF
TRBV4-1	-	-	TRBJ1-6	TGCGCCAGCAGCCGACTAGGACAACCATCCTATAATTCACCCCTCCACTTT	CASSRLGQPSYNSPLHF
TRBV29-1	-	-	TRBJ1-5	TGCAGCGTTGAAGGAGACTCCCAGCATTTT	CSVEGDSQHF
TRBV7-2	-	-	TRBJ1-4	TGTGCCAGCAGCCCAGTCGGCTTTGCAACTAATGAAAAACTGTTTTTT	CASSPVGFATNEKLFF
TRBV7-8	-	TRBD1	TRBJ2-5	TGTGCCAGCAGCTGGGGACAGGGATCGTCAGAGACCCAGTACTTC	CASSWGQGSSETQYF
TRBV12-3/TRBV12-4	many	TRBD2	TRBJ2-7	TGTGCCAGCACCACAGGGCGGGGGGGCGAGCAGTACTTC	CASTTGRGGEQYF
TRBV6-6	-	-	TRBJ2-5	TGTGCCAGCAGTTACTCTTTGGGGGGCTGGGAGACCCAGTACTTC	CASSYSLGGWETQYF
TRBV7-2	few	-	TRBJ2-7	TGTGCCAGCAGCTTCTTCCCGGGAACCTCCTACGAGCAGTACTTC	CASSFFPGTSYEQYF
TRBV29-1	-	-	TRBJ2-1	TGCAGCGTTGGAAGGACAGAGAGTGAGCAGTTCTTC	CSVGRTESEQFF
TRBV29-1	-	-	TRBJ2-3	TGCAGCGTCGCAAAGACTAGCACAGATACGCAGTATTTT	CSVAKTSTDTQYF
TRBV15	-	-	TRBJ1-2	TGTGCCACCAGCTTCCCGGGTCGAGGCAGCTATGGCTACACCTTC	CATSFPGRGSYGYTF
TRBV4-3	few	-	TRBJ2-7	TGCGCCAGCAGCCAAGTGACGGCCGAATACGAGCAGTACTTC	CASSQVTAEYEQYF
TRBV10-3	many	-	TRBJ2-2	TGTGCCATCAGCGGGCTAGGAGGAAACACCGGGGAGCTGTTTTTT	CAISGLGGNTGELFF
TRBV7-9	-	-	TRBJ2-7	TGTGCCAGCAGCCGGGGGACAGTGGACCGAATCTACGAGCAGTACTTC	CASSRGTVDRIYEQYF
TRBV12-3/TRBV12-4	-	TRBD1	TRBJ2-2	TGTGCCAGCAACCCAGGACAGGGGGGCAACACCGGGGAGCTGTTTTTT	CASNPGQGGNTGELFF